The rows below give T cell receptor beta chains drawn from one sample of a study of blood T cell repertoires in COVID-19. Sequencing was performed with immunoSEQ multiplex PCR; in TCRdb, only in-frame clones are kept and a portion is missing. This table has hundreds of thousands of clones, about 85% appearing once. Sequences were obtained from peripheral blood. These receptors originate from a man aged 18 to 29 with active or convalescent COVID-19. CDR3s include the opening cysteine and the closing phenylalanine or tryptophan. Fields, in order: clone size, J gene, D gene, V gene, CDR3 DNA, CDR3 protein. The D gene is left open where the match is weak. Clone size is shown for a subset of rows, as once, few, many or a class of expanded clone.

size: NA
J: TRBJ2-7
D: TRBD1
V: TRBV4-1
DNA: TGCGCCAGCACCAGCACGGGGGACAGGGGTGAAGAGCAGTACTTC
CDR3: CASTSTGDRGEEQYF

size: NA
J: TRBJ1-4
D: NA
V: TRBV3-1/TRBV3-2
DNA: TGTGCCAGCACCTCGTGGGGAGTAAATGAAAAACTGTTTTTT
CDR3: CASTSWGVNEKLFF

size: NA
J: TRBJ2-2
D: TRBD2
V: TRBV11-3
DNA: TGTGCCAGCAGCTTAGGACTAGCGGGAGCCGGGGAGCTGTTTTTT
CDR3: CASSLGLAGAGELFF

size: NA
J: TRBJ1-2
D: TRBD1
V: TRBV10-1
DNA: TGCGCCAGCAGCAGCCGGGACAGGGGTGGCGATGGCTACACCTTC
CDR3: CASSSRDRGGDGYTF

size: NA
J: TRBJ2-4
D: TRBD1
V: TRBV5-4
DNA: TGTGCCAGCAGCTCACGGACAGGGGGGGTGGAAAACATTCAGTACTTC
CDR3: CASSSRTGGVENIQYF

size: NA
J: TRBJ1-2
D: TRBD1
V: TRBV5-4
DNA: TGTGCCAGCAGTCAACAGGGGTCAGCTAACTATGGCTACACCTTC
CDR3: CASSQQGSANYGYTF

size: NA
J: TRBJ2-3
D: NA
V: TRBV20-1
DNA: TGCAGTACATCAAGCGCGGATACGCAGTATTTT
CDR3: CSTSSADTQYF

size: NA
J: TRBJ1-1
D: NA
V: TRBV7-9
DNA: TGTGCCAGCAGCCAGTCGAACACTGAAGCTTTCTTT
CDR3: CASSQSNTEAFF

size: NA
J: TRBJ1-5
D: NA
V: TRBV27
DNA: TGTGCCAGCAGTTTAATAGGGAGCTCGAATCAGCCCCAGCATTTT
CDR3: CASSLIGSSNQPQHF

size: NA
J: TRBJ1-1
D: NA
V: TRBV19
DNA: TGTGCCAGTAGTATTCAGCAGGCCTTGAACACTGAAGCTTTCTTT
CDR3: CASSIQQALNTEAFF

size: NA
J: TRBJ1-6
D: NA
V: TRBV29-1
DNA: TGCAGCGTTCGGGCAGGGAACTCACCCCTCCACTTT
CDR3: CSVRAGNSPLHF

size: once
J: TRBJ2-2
D: NA
V: TRBV7-3
DNA: TGTGCCAGCAGCTTAACAGAGGCCGGGGAGCTGTTTTTT
CDR3: CASSLTEAGELFF

size: NA
J: TRBJ2-7
D: TRBD1
V: TRBV9
DNA: TGTGCCAGCAGCGGACCGACAGGGGCGCCCTACGAGCAGTACTTC
CDR3: CASSGPTGAPYEQYF

size: NA
J: TRBJ1-1
D: NA
V: TRBV5-1
DNA: TGCGCCAGCAGCGCTATTATTTCGACGGGGAACACTGAAGCTTTCTTT
CDR3: CASSAIISTGNTEAFF

size: NA
J: TRBJ1-6
D: NA
V: TRBV6-5
DNA: TGTGCCAGCAGGATGGACATTTCTAATTCACCCCTCCACTTT
CDR3: CASRMDISNSPLHF

size: once
J: TRBJ2-5
D: TRBD2
V: TRBV7-8
DNA: TGTGCCAGCACCCCCGGGAGGATGGGGGAGACCCAGTACTTC
CDR3: CASTPGRMGETQYF

size: NA
J: TRBJ1-2
D: TRBD1
V: TRBV6-5
DNA: TGTGCCAGCAGACCCGACAGGGGGCTTTCCTATGGCTACACCTTC
CDR3: CASRPDRGLSYGYTF

size: once
J: TRBJ1-2
D: NA
V: TRBV5-1
DNA: TGCGCCAGCAGCTTGGAGCCCCGGGACATCAACTATGGCTACACCTTC
CDR3: CASSLEPRDINYGYTF

size: NA
J: TRBJ2-5
D: TRBD1
V: TRBV18
DNA: TGTGCCAGCTCACGGGGGACAGGGGGTCTAGAGACCCAGTACTTC
CDR3: CASSRGTGGLETQYF

size: NA
J: TRBJ2-7
D: TRBD1
V: TRBV4-1
DNA: TGCGCCAGCAGCCAGGGACAGGACCTAGGTTTCTACGAGCAGTACTTC
CDR3: CASSQGQDLGFYEQYF

size: NA
J: TRBJ2-5
D: NA
V: TRBV6-5
DNA: TGTGCCAGCAACGACAGAGAACGCCAAGAGACCCAGTACTTC
CDR3: CASNDRERQETQYF

size: NA
J: TRBJ2-7
D: NA
V: TRBV2
DNA: TGTGCCAGCAGTGAAGTACAGGGAATGAAGAACGAGCAGTACTTC
CDR3: CASSEVQGMKNEQYF

size: NA
J: TRBJ2-4
D: NA
V: TRBV18
DNA: TGTGCCAGCTCACAGTGGCGAGCGGAGCCCAACAAAAACATTCAGTACTTC
CDR3: CASSQWRAEPNKNIQYF

size: NA
J: TRBJ2-5
D: TRBD2
V: TRBV3-1/TRBV3-2
DNA: TGTGCCAGCAGCCCGGGGACGGGACTAGCGCAAGAGACCCAGTACTTC
CDR3: CASSPGTGLAQETQYF

size: once
J: TRBJ1-1
D: NA
V: TRBV27
DNA: TGTGCCAGCAGTTTAGGTAAAGGGGGTGAAGCTTTCTTT
CDR3: CASSLGKGGEAFF

size: NA
J: TRBJ2-2
D: TRBD1
V: TRBV5-5
DNA: TGTGCCAGCAGCTTATACGGACAGGATTCGAACACCGGGGAGCTGTTTTTT
CDR3: CASSLYGQDSNTGELFF

size: NA
J: TRBJ2-7
D: NA
V: TRBV5-1
DNA: TGCGCCAGCAGCCAAGGGGAGGACGAGCAGTACTTC
CDR3: CASSQGEDEQYF

size: NA
J: TRBJ1-6
D: TRBD1
V: TRBV5-8
DNA: TGTGCCAGCAGCTTGGAAGCAGGGGGGAATTCACCCCTCCACTTT
CDR3: CASSLEAGGNSPLHF

size: once
J: TRBJ2-3
D: NA
V: TRBV5-5
DNA: TGTGCCAGCAGCTTGGGGGCAGGGAGGACAGATACGCAGTATTTT
CDR3: CASSLGAGRTDTQYF

size: NA
J: TRBJ2-4
D: NA
V: TRBV15
DNA: TGTGCCACCAGCGCCATAGCAAGCTTTCTAGCCAAAAACATTCAGTACTTC
CDR3: CATSAIASFLAKNIQYF

size: NA
J: TRBJ2-2
D: TRBD1
V: TRBV5-1
DNA: TGCGCCAGCAGCCTTGGGACAGTCTTGGCAGGGGAGCTGTTTTTT
CDR3: CASSLGTVLAGELFF

size: once
J: TRBJ2-3
D: NA
V: TRBV3-1/TRBV3-2
DNA: TGTGCCAGCAGCCAAGATTCCACAGGGACGCAGTATTTT
CDR3: CASSQDSTGTQYF

size: few
J: TRBJ2-1
D: TRBD2
V: TRBV28
DNA: TGTGCCAGCAGCCCGTCTCCGGGACTAGGTACCAACTCCTACAATGAGCAGTTCTTC
CDR3: CASSPSPGLGTNSYNEQFF

size: NA
J: TRBJ1-2
D: TRBD1
V: TRBV29-1
DNA: TGCAGCGTCGGGTTGGGGTGGGACAGCTCTGGCTACACCTTC
CDR3: CSVGLGWDSSGYTF

size: NA
J: TRBJ2-7
D: NA
V: TRBV28
DNA: TGTGCCAGCTCCCTCTTGCGTACTGACGAGCAGTACTTC
CDR3: CASSLLRTDEQYF

size: once
J: TRBJ1-5
D: TRBD1
V: TRBV5-1
DNA: TGCGCCAGCAGCCAGACAGGGGATACTCAGCCCCAGCATTTT
CDR3: CASSQTGDTQPQHF

size: NA
J: TRBJ1-6
D: NA
V: TRBV7-6
DNA: TGTGCCAGCAGCTTATCCCAAAATTCACCCCTCCACTTT
CDR3: CASSLSQNSPLHF

size: NA
J: TRBJ1-3
D: NA
V: TRBV7-3
DNA: TGTGCCAGCAGCCAGGACAGCTCTGGAAACACCATATATTTT
CDR3: CASSQDSSGNTIYF

size: once
J: TRBJ1-2
D: NA
V: TRBV5-4
DNA: TGTGCCAGCAGCCCGAATACCGACAGCTTCTATGGCTACACCTTC
CDR3: CASSPNTDSFYGYTF

size: NA
J: TRBJ1-2
D: NA
V: TRBV5-5
DNA: TGTGCCAGCAGCTTTGACGGGTTGGGTGGCTACACCTTC
CDR3: CASSFDGLGGYTF

size: NA
J: TRBJ2-3
D: TRBD2
V: TRBV5-1
DNA: TGCGCCAGCAGCTTGGTGACTAGCGGGAACCCAGATACGCAGTATTTT
CDR3: CASSLVTSGNPDTQYF

size: NA
J: TRBJ2-5
D: TRBD1
V: TRBV19
DNA: TGTGCCAGTAGTCTCCGACTGACAGGGGAAAAGACCCAGTACTTC
CDR3: CASSLRLTGEKTQYF

size: NA
J: TRBJ2-3
D: NA
V: TRBV28
DNA: TGTGCCAGCAGTTTAGGTAGCGGTGGACGCACAGATACGCAGTATTTT
CDR3: CASSLGSGGRTDTQYF

size: NA
J: TRBJ2-7
D: NA
V: TRBV19
DNA: TGTGCCAGTAGTCCCGCCGGGACAAACTACGAGCAGTACTTC
CDR3: CASSPAGTNYEQYF

size: NA
J: TRBJ2-1
D: TRBD2
V: TRBV7-3
DNA: TGTGCCAGCAGCTTAAGGGTCGGGACTAGGGGAGGGCCCTCCTACAATGAGCAGTTCTTC
CDR3: CASSLRVGTRGGPSYNEQFF

size: NA
J: TRBJ1-1
D: NA
V: TRBV12-3/TRBV12-4
DNA: TGTGCCAGCAGTTTTCGAAGGGGTGAAGCTTTCTTT
CDR3: CASSFRRGEAFF

size: NA
J: TRBJ2-1
D: TRBD2
V: TRBV7-2
DNA: TGTGCCAGCAGAGTACCCGGGACTAGTTACAATGAGCAGTTCTTC
CDR3: CASRVPGTSYNEQFF

size: NA
J: TRBJ2-1
D: NA
V: TRBV13
DNA: TGTGCCAGCAGCCCTGTCGGGTACAATGAGCAGTTCTTC
CDR3: CASSPVGYNEQFF

size: NA
J: TRBJ1-2
D: TRBD1
V: TRBV28
DNA: TGTGCCAGCAGCTTACAGGGGAACCCTCTATGGCTACACACCTTC
CDR3: CASSLQGNPLWLHTF

size: NA
J: TRBJ1-1
D: NA
V: TRBV5-1
DNA: TGCGCCAGCAGCTTGGCCTCTGCGAGGAACTCTCTTATGAACACTGAAGCTTTCTTT
CDR3: CASSLASARNSLMNTEAFF

size: once
J: TRBJ2-1
D: TRBD2
V: TRBV4-3
DNA: TGCGCCAGCAGCCAAAGAACCGGGACTAACACCATCCGTGAGCAGTTCTTC
CDR3: CASSQRTGTNTIREQFF

size: NA
J: TRBJ2-3
D: TRBD2
V: TRBV3-1/TRBV3-2
DNA: TGTGCCAGCGAGCGGGGACTAGCGGGAGCCTCTCCGGATACGCAGTATTTT
CDR3: CASERGLAGASPDTQYF

size: NA
J: TRBJ2-7
D: NA
V: TRBV7-3
DNA: TGTGCCAGCAGCTCAGGGCCCTCCTACGAGCAGTACTTC
CDR3: CASSSGPSYEQYF